The source of this T cell receptor beta chain is a study of T cell changes during pregnancy in multiple sclerosis. Method: immunoSEQ multiplex PCR; TCRdb's copy keeps in-frame clones and lacks some. The data contain over 40,000 clones, about 90% of them seen just once; the ten biggest clones take up more than 4.5%. The sequence was obtained from a female donor in good health, enrolled as a control in a pregnancy study. Sequenced here: peripheral blood, sampled in the first trimester of pregnancy.

CDR3 amino acids: CASTLLRNSPLHF. As DNA, the CDR3 is TGTGCCAGCACCCTCCTGAGGAATTCACCCCTCCACTTT. V gene TRBV28 combines with J gene TRBJ1-6; D call uncertain. The CDR3 runs 13 residues. CDR1 and CDR2 from the germline V gene are MDHEN and SYDVKM. The ends were cut back, 7 bases at V and 7 bases at J, with 11 bases in the middle.